This T cell receptor beta chain was identified in a study of cytomegalovirus exposure and HLA in healthy donors. Generated by immunoSEQ multiplex PCR, the TCRdb table keeps only in-frame clones and is missing some. Of approximately 300,000 clones listed, 86% are singletons. Trimming took 3 bases from V and 6 from J; bases not matched to a gene: 4. The CDR3 is 16 residues long. Germline CDR1 and CDR2: MDHEN and SYDVKM. The sequenced sample consisted of PBMCs. This TCR was sampled from a young woman in good health and CMV-seronegative. The chain links TRBV28 to TRBJ2-1, with TRBD2 matching over 14 bases. Here the CDR3 DNA reads TGTGCCAGCAGTTTCGGGGGACTAGCGGGAGTCAATGAGCAGTTCTTC. Translated, it gives CASSFGGLAGVNEQFF.